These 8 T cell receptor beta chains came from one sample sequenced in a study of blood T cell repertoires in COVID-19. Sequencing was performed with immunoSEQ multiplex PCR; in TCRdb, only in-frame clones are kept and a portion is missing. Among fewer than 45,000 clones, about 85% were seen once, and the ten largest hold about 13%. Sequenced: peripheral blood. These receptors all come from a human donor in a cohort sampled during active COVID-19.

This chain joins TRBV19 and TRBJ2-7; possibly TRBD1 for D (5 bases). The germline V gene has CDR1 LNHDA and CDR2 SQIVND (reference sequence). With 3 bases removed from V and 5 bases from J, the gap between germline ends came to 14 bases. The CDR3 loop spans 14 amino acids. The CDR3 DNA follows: TGTGCCAGTAGTATGGGGCAGGGTACCGACGAGCAGTACTTC. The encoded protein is CASSMGQGTDEQYF.

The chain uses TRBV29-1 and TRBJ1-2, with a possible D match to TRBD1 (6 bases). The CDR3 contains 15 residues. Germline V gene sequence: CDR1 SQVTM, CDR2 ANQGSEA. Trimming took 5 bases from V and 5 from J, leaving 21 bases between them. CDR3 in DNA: TGCAGCGTTTCGCGACAGGACCATAGCAGTTATGGCTACACCTTC. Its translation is CSVSRQDHSSYGYTF.

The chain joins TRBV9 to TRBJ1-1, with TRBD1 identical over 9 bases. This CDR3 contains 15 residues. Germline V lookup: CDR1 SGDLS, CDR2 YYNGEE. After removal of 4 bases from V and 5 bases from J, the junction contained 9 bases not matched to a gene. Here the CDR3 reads CASSFHGTGNTEAFF. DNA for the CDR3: TGTGCCAGCAGCTTTCACGGGACAGGGAATACTGAAGCTTTCTTT.

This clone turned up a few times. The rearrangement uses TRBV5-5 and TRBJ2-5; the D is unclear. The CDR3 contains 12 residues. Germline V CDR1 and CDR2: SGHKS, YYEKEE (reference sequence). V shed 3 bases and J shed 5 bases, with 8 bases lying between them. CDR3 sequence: CASSWALETQYF. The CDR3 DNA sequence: TGTGCCAGCAGCTGGGCGCTGGAGACCCAGTACTTC. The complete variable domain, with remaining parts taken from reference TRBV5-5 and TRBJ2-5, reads DAGVTQSPTHLIKTRGQQVTLRCSPISGHKSVSWYQQVLGQGPQFIFQYYEKEERGRGNFPDRFSARQFPNYSSELNVNALLLGDSALYLCASSWALETQYFGPGTRLLVL.

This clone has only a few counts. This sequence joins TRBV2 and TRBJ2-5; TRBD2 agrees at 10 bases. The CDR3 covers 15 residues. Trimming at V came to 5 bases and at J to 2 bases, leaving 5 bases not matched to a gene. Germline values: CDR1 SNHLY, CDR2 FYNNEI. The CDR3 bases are TGTGCCAGCAGTCTACGGACTAGCGGACAAGAGACCCAGTACTTC. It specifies CASSLRTSGQETQYF.

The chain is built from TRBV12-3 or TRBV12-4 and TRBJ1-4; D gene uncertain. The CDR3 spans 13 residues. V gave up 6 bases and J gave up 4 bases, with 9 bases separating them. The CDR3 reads CASSNGGNEKLFF. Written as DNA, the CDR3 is TGTGCCAGCAGCAACGGTGGTAATGAAAAACTGTTTTTT.

The CDR3 sequence: CASSYSDTQYF. CDR3 coding DNA: TGTGCCAGCAGCTATAGCGATACGCAGTATTTT. This sequence joins TRBV7-9 and TRBJ2-3; D unclear. The CDR3 contains 11 residues. In germline, CDR1 is SEHNR, CDR2 FQNEAQ (reference sequence). V was trimmed by 4 bases and J by 6 bases, leaving 5 bases between them.

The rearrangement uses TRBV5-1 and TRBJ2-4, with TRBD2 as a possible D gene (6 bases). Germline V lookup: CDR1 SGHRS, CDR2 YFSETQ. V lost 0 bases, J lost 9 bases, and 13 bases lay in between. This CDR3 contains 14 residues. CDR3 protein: CASSLGDRRVIQYF. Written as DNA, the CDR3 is TGCGCCAGCAGCTTGGGGGACCGGAGGGTCATTCAGTACTTC.